Listed below are T cell receptor beta chains from one sample, sequenced in a study of blood T cell repertoires in COVID-19. Method: immunoSEQ multiplex PCR; TCRdb's copy keeps in-frame clones and lacks some. The table includes about 220,000 clones, 85% detected once. The sequenced sample consisted of peripheral blood. The receptors originated from a woman in her 70s with COVID-19, enrolled during active disease. Each CDR3 is given with its conserved first and last residue. The D gene is left open where the match is weak. Not every row has a clone size; where given, it reads once, few, many or a size class.

V gene: TRBV18
J gene: TRBJ2-7
clone size: .
D gene: .
CDR3 DNA: TGTGCCAGCGGCGGCGGGGGCCTAGGTGAGCAGTACTTC
CDR3 protein: CASGGGGLGEQYF

V gene: TRBV19
J gene: TRBJ1-6
clone size: .
D gene: TRBD1
CDR3 DNA: TGTGCCAGTAGTCTCACTAGACAGGGTAATTCACCCCTCCACTTT
CDR3 protein: CASSLTRQGNSPLHF

V gene: TRBV6-2/TRBV6-3
J gene: TRBJ2-3
clone size: .
D gene: .
CDR3 DNA: TGTGCCAGCAGTTACCCCAGGGCCATCACAGATACGCAGTATTTT
CDR3 protein: CASSYPRAITDTQYF

V gene: TRBV12-3/TRBV12-4
J gene: TRBJ2-2
clone size: .
D gene: .
CDR3 DNA: TGTGCCAGCAGAACCCCAGGGCCCGGGGAGCTGTTTTTT
CDR3 protein: CASRTPGPGELFF

V gene: TRBV3-1/TRBV3-2
J gene: TRBJ2-2
clone size: .
D gene: TRBD2
CDR3 DNA: TGTGCCAGCAGCCGTGGACTAGCGGGGCGACCGAACACCGGGGAGCTGTTTTTT
CDR3 protein: CASSRGLAGRPNTGELFF

V gene: TRBV19
J gene: TRBJ1-1
clone size: .
D gene: .
CDR3 DNA: TGTGCCAGTAGTAACCGGGACAACATGAACACTGAAGCTTTCTTT
CDR3 protein: CASSNRDNMNTEAFF

V gene: TRBV6-1
J gene: TRBJ1-4
clone size: .
D gene: .
CDR3 DNA: TGTGCCAGCAGTGACCGAGGAGAACTGTTTTTT
CDR3 protein: CASSDRGELFF

V gene: TRBV6-1
J gene: TRBJ2-3
clone size: once
D gene: .
CDR3 DNA: TGTGCCAGCAGTGAAAGCTACCTAGATACGCAGTATTTT
CDR3 protein: CASSESYLDTQYF

V gene: TRBV11-3
J gene: TRBJ2-1
clone size: .
D gene: .
CDR3 DNA: TGTGCCAGCAGCCCGGGACAATACAATGAGCAGTTCTTC
CDR3 protein: CASSPGQYNEQFF

V gene: TRBV7-9
J gene: TRBJ1-1
clone size: .
D gene: TRBD1
CDR3 DNA: TGTGCCAGCAGCGTTTACCGGGACAGGTCATACACTGAAGCTTTCTTT
CDR3 protein: CASSVYRDRSYTEAFF

V gene: TRBV23-1
J gene: TRBJ1-4
clone size: .
D gene: TRBD1
CDR3 DNA: TGCGCCAGCAGTCAACAGGGACAGGGGGTTTGTGAAAAACTGTTTTTT
CDR3 protein: CASSQQGQGVCEKLFF

V gene: TRBV4-2
J gene: TRBJ2-5
clone size: .
D gene: TRBD2
CDR3 DNA: TGTGCCAGCAGCCAAGATTTGAGCGGGGGGGGCCTACAGACCCAGTACTTC
CDR3 protein: CASSQDLSGGGLQTQYF

V gene: TRBV10-3
J gene: TRBJ2-5
clone size: .
D gene: TRBD2
CDR3 DNA: TGTGCCATCAGCCTTAGCGGGATCCAAGAGACCCAGTACTTC
CDR3 protein: CAISLSGIQETQYF

V gene: TRBV6-2/TRBV6-3
J gene: TRBJ1-2
clone size: .
D gene: .
CDR3 DNA: TGTGCCAGCAGTTGGGGGCTGACTCTAAGAAGATCGGATGGCTACACCTTC
CDR3 protein: CASSWGLTLRRSDGYTF

V gene: TRBV5-1
J gene: TRBJ2-3
clone size: .
D gene: TRBD1
CDR3 DNA: TGCGCCAGCAACAAACAGGGGAGTGGAAGCACAGATACGCAGTATTTT
CDR3 protein: CASNKQGSGSTDTQYF

V gene: TRBV12-1
J gene: TRBJ2-3
clone size: .
D gene: .
CDR3 DNA: TGTGCCAGCAGCCTCGGGACTAGCGGGAACGAACCCTACACAGATACGCAGTATTTT
CDR3 protein: CASSLGTSGNEPYTDTQYF

V gene: TRBV7-9
J gene: TRBJ2-3
clone size: .
D gene: .
CDR3 DNA: TGTGCCAGCAGCTTAGCGAAGAGTGATACGCAGTATTTT
CDR3 protein: CASSLAKSDTQYF

V gene: TRBV11-2
J gene: TRBJ1-2
clone size: .
D gene: TRBD1
CDR3 DNA: TGTGCCAGCAGCGCGACGGACAGGACTAACTATGGCTACACCTTC
CDR3 protein: CASSATDRTNYGYTF

V gene: TRBV6-1
J gene: TRBJ2-3
clone size: .
D gene: .
CDR3 DNA: TGTGCCAGCAGTGAAGGGGCGGGAGATACGCAGTATTTT
CDR3 protein: CASSEGAGDTQYF

V gene: TRBV11-2
J gene: TRBJ2-1
clone size: few
D gene: TRBD1
CDR3 DNA: TGTGCCAGCAGCTTTCGACAGGGGGGCCCCGAGCAGTTCTTC
CDR3 protein: CASSFRQGGPEQFF

V gene: TRBV11-2
J gene: TRBJ1-1
clone size: .
D gene: .
CDR3 DNA: TGTGCCAGCTCCGTGCCAGGGTGGTACACTGAAGCTTTCTTT
CDR3 protein: CASSVPGWYTEAFF

V gene: TRBV5-5
J gene: TRBJ2-1
clone size: .
D gene: .
CDR3 DNA: TGTGCCAGCAGCCCGTTCGGACAGTCGGGCTACAATGAGCAGTTCTTC
CDR3 protein: CASSPFGQSGYNEQFF

V gene: TRBV7-9
J gene: TRBJ2-7
clone size: .
D gene: .
CDR3 DNA: TGTGCCAGCAGCTCGCGGAGGACCGTTACCAACTACGAGCAGTACTTC
CDR3 protein: CASSSRRTVTNYEQYF

V gene: TRBV19
J gene: TRBJ1-2
clone size: few
D gene: .
CDR3 DNA: TGTGCCAGTAGTCTTACAGGGCTCTATGGCTACACCTTC
CDR3 protein: CASSLTGLYGYTF

V gene: TRBV19
J gene: TRBJ1-1
clone size: .
D gene: .
CDR3 DNA: TGTGCCAGTAGTAGTGGTGGGGCAAACACTGAAGCTTTCTTT
CDR3 protein: CASSSGGANTEAFF

V gene: TRBV6-5
J gene: TRBJ2-3
clone size: .
D gene: .
CDR3 DNA: TGTGCCAGCAAGCCTCCGGGAAGGAAAACAGATACGCAGTATTTT
CDR3 protein: CASKPPGRKTDTQYF

V gene: TRBV9
J gene: TRBJ1-5
clone size: .
D gene: TRBD1
CDR3 DNA: TGTGCCAGCAGCCTCACCGGGACAGGTGTTTGGCCCCAGCATTTT
CDR3 protein: CASSLTGTGVWPQHF

V gene: TRBV19
J gene: TRBJ1-2
clone size: few
D gene: .
CDR3 DNA: TGTGCCAGTAGGGTCCTCAGACAGACAACTAACTATGGCTACACCTTC
CDR3 protein: CASRVLRQTTNYGYTF

V gene: TRBV4-1
J gene: TRBJ1-5
clone size: .
D gene: .
CDR3 DNA: TGCGCCAGCAGCCAGACCGCGGGGGGGCCCCAGCATTTT
CDR3 protein: CASSQTAGGPQHF

V gene: TRBV27
J gene: TRBJ1-6
clone size: .
D gene: .
CDR3 DNA: TGTGCCAGCAGTTTATCGGCGGGGCCCAATTCACCCCTCCACTTT
CDR3 protein: CASSLSAGPNSPLHF

V gene: TRBV7-9
J gene: TRBJ1-2
clone size: .
D gene: .
CDR3 DNA: TGTGCCAGCAGCTTGAGTTATGGCTACACCTTC
CDR3 protein: CASSLSYGYTF

V gene: TRBV3-1/TRBV3-2
J gene: TRBJ1-2
clone size: .
D gene: .
CDR3 DNA: TGTGCCAGCAGCCAAGTTGTCGGGGAGGGCGGCTACACCTTC
CDR3 protein: CASSQVVGEGGYTF

V gene: TRBV19
J gene: TRBJ1-1
clone size: once
D gene: .
CDR3 DNA: TGTGCCAGTACCAGAGTACAGAGTAACACTGAAGCTTTCTTT
CDR3 protein: CASTRVQSNTEAFF

V gene: TRBV3-1/TRBV3-2
J gene: TRBJ1-2
clone size: .
D gene: .
CDR3 DNA: TGTGCCAGCAGCCAAGGGAGGGCAGGTGGCTACACCTTC
CDR3 protein: CASSQGRAGGYTF

V gene: TRBV5-4
J gene: TRBJ2-7
clone size: few
D gene: TRBD2
CDR3 DNA: TGTGCCAGCAGCCACGGACTAGAAGGCGCGGGCGAGCAGTACTTC
CDR3 protein: CASSHGLEGAGEQYF

V gene: TRBV9
J gene: TRBJ2-3
clone size: few
D gene: TRBD2
CDR3 DNA: TGTGCCAGCAGCGTAGGGGCTAGCGGGCGGGCAGATACGCAGTATTTT
CDR3 protein: CASSVGASGRADTQYF

V gene: TRBV5-1
J gene: TRBJ2-1
clone size: .
D gene: TRBD1
CDR3 DNA: TGCGCCAGCAGCTTAACAGGGGGTATGGCTGAGCAGTTCTTC
CDR3 protein: CASSLTGGMAEQFF

V gene: TRBV10-3
J gene: TRBJ2-1
clone size: .
D gene: .
CDR3 DNA: TGTGCCATCAGTGAAGGGGGTGAGCAGTTCTTC
CDR3 protein: CAISEGGEQFF

V gene: TRBV15
J gene: TRBJ1-4
clone size: .
D gene: .
CDR3 DNA: TGTGCCACCAGCAGAGATAGGAGTAATGAAAAACTGTTTTTT
CDR3 protein: CATSRDRSNEKLFF

V gene: TRBV4-3
J gene: TRBJ1-2
clone size: once
D gene: .
CDR3 DNA: TGCGCCAGCAGCCAAGGGCGGGATTTCTATGGCTACACCTTC
CDR3 protein: CASSQGRDFYGYTF

V gene: TRBV9
J gene: TRBJ1-6
clone size: .
D gene: .
CDR3 DNA: TGTGCCAGCAGCGTCGAAGGGGGAAGAGAGTCACCCCTCCACTTT
CDR3 protein: CASSVEGGRESPLHF